The TCR beta chain under discussion was sequenced for a study of T-cell reconstitution after alpha-beta-depleted transplantation in children. General study findings and limits: Some patients' high day-60 TCRbeta diversity was traced to surviving recipient T cells and thymic progenitors. In patients about two months after transplant, alpha-beta T cells reportedly arose from several hundred expanded graft clones. T cells produced anew were the main source of T-cell counts and diversity one year after transplant.

This clonotype came up many times. What it recognizes is unknown. Preparing the TCRbeta library involved the use of unique molecular identifiers. TCRdb re-called the PCR reads through MiXCR, storing one row per CDR3 protein. Among around 440,000 distinct CDR3 sequences listed, about 11% were seen once. The CDR3 length is 19 residues. With V trimmed by 0 bases and J by 2 bases, 13 bases remained unmatched. CDR1 LNHNV and CDR2 YYDKDF come from the germline V gene (reference sequence). This specimen was PBMCs, taken before TCRalphabeta/CD19-depleted stem cell transplant. The gene calls are TRBV15 and TRBJ2-5; 9 nucleotides match TRBD1. This receptor was obtained from a child under 10 years old with inherited bone marrow failure, due to receive a stem cell transplant. DNA of the CDR3: TGTGCCACCAGCAGAGATTGGCTGACAGGGGGAAGACAGCAAGAGACCCAGTACTTC. Its protein is CATSRDWLTGGRQQETQYF.